This TCR beta chain was obtained from a study of blood T cell repertoires in COVID-19. The authors' processing: Quantification of nucleated cells was approximated via reference gene primer amplification. Profiling relied on immunoSEQ multiplex PCR, and the TCRdb table lists in-frame clones only, not all of them. V, J and clone size derive from that table, while D and trimming were established from the DNA sequence. The data hold approximately 210,000 clones, with about 85% observed a single time. CDR1 MGHRA and CDR2 YSYEKL come from the germline V gene. The ends were cut back, 2 bases at V and 5 bases at J, with 10 bases in the middle. CDR3 length equals 14 residues.

Sequencing was performed on peripheral blood. The clonotype was recovered from an elderly woman with COVID-19, enrolled during active disease. The rearrangement links TRBV4-1 to TRBJ2-1; D is perhaps TRBD2 (6 bases). CDR3 region: CASSQPGTDNEQFF. In DNA form, the CDR3 reads TGCGCCAGCAGCCAACCCGGGACTGACAATGAGCAGTTCTTC.